This record concerns one T cell receptor (beta chain) sequence. What it binds is unknown. CDR1 and CDR2 from the germline V gene are MNHNS and SASEGT. The CDR3 is 13 residues long. V was cut by 3 bases and J by 8 bases, with 13 bases left in between. The source of the sample is a study of Tregs in tolerant kidney transplant recipients. Measured with immunoSEQ multiplex PCR; TCRdb has only the in-frame clones, and not every one. The sample yields around 20,000 clones, roughly 80% seen once. General observations from the study: The most relevant donor-specific Treg TCRbeta repertoire apparently came from expansion with activated donor B cells.

The sequence was collected from a human donor in good health. The chain employs TRBV6-1 and TRBJ1-2, with D uncertain. Sequencing was carried out using Tregs from blood. CDR3 DNA: TGTGCCAGCAGTGACCCTGGCTGGGCCGGCTACACCTTC. It is translated as CASSDPGWAGYTF.